These 16 T cell receptor beta chains share one sample of origin, sequenced in a study of human CD8 memory T cell subsets (TCRdb year 2020). Reads for this sample came from a NextSeq 550. A Human TCR Profiling Kit was used to prepare UMI-labeled 5' RACE TCRbeta libraries. Each CDR3 protein sequence appears as one entry after TCRdb reprocessed the reads, and no DNA is included. Per the sample table, the count is some 10,000 distinct CDR3 sequences. Approximately 16% of the sample is taken by the ten largest. The specimen sequenced was CD8+ stem-like memory T cells (TSCM and TCM) sorted from PBMCs. The meaning of the sample's cell subset or site label: stem-like memory CD8 T cells (TSTEM), CCR7+ PD-1- TIGIT-. These receptors originate from a human donor in good health.

This clonotype is labeled medium-sized based on frequency. V gene TRBV7-9 combines with J gene TRBJ2-1. CDR3 length: 12 residues. Germline V gene sequence: CDR1 SEHNR, CDR2 FQNEAQ (reference sequence). The CDR3: CASSLGYNEQFF.

The gene calls are TRBV12-3 or TRBV12-4 and TRBJ2-1; no DNA is available, so the TRBD2 call from TCRdb remains unchecked. This CDR3 spans 14 amino acids. The CDR3 region is CASSLVGPNGEQFF.

According to its frequency, this clonotype is medium-sized. CDR3 residues: CASSIAGGLVDTQYF. V usage is TRBV5-1 and J usage is TRBJ2-3; TCRdb reports TRBD2, a call that lacks DNA to check it against. CDR3 length: 15 amino acids. Germline V lookup: CDR1 SGHRS, CDR2 YFSETQ.

This rearrangement joins TRBV21-1 to TRBJ1-5; TCRdb names TRBD1, which stays unverified in the absence of DNA. TRBV21-1 is marked as a pseudogene. This CDR3 has 12 amino acids. The CDR3 sequence: CASSTQAQPQHF.

The chain employs TRBV4-2 and TRBJ1-5. The CDR3 runs to 15 residues. The germline V gene encodes CDR1 LGHNA and CDR2 YNFKEQ. The CDR3 loop reads CASSQDDDPYQPQHF.

The V and J genes are TRBV7-8 and TRBJ2-1; the TRBD2 assignment by TCRdb is unverifiable without DNA. The germline gives CDR1 SGHVS, CDR2 FQNEAQ. The CDR3 has 17 amino acids. Here the CDR3 reads CASSLGTSGDLYNEQFF.

This clonotype shows up as medium-sized by frequency. This sequence joins TRBV11-2 and TRBJ2-2. The CDR3 is made up of 15 amino acids. Germline loops: CDR1 SGHAT, CDR2 FQNNGV. CDR3 in amino acids: CASSLATANTGELFF.

V is TRBV25-1 and J is TRBJ2-1; TCRdb designates TRBD1, a call that cannot be tested without DNA. CDR3 length: 11 amino acids. CDR1 and CDR2 (germline): MGHDK, SYGVNS. The CDR3 protein is CASTRYNEQFF.

The chain employs TRBV6-1 and TRBJ2-5; TCRdb's assignment of TRBD2 cannot be checked, as there is no DNA. In germline, CDR1 is MNHNS, CDR2 SASEGT. This CDR3 has 15 amino acids. CDR3 sequence reads: CASSESGGLQETQYF.

By frequency, this clonotype is medium-sized. The chain has TRBV16 and TRBJ1-2; TCRdb's D call of TRBD1 is untestable without DNA. The CDR3 loop spans 15 amino acids. The V gene's germline CDR1 is KGHSY and CDR2 FQNENV. The CDR3: CASSQLPGASYGYTF.

The chain is built from TRBV5-1 and TRBJ2-1. CDR1 is SGHRS, CDR2 YFSETQ, per germline. This CDR3 contains 17 residues. Here the CDR3 reads CASSLGLTVSSYNEQFF.

Judged by frequency, this clonotype is medium-sized. This chain connects TRBV7-9 to TRBJ2-3; TCRdb's D gene call, TRBD2, goes unchecked for lack of DNA. The CDR3 contains 16 residues. CDR1 and CDR2 (germline): SEHNR, FQNEAQ (reference sequence). CDR3 sequence: CASIYSGGARGDTQYF.

The J gene is TRBJ2-3, the V gene TRBV27; checking the TCRdb D call of TRBD2 is not possible without DNA. The CDR3 length is 16 residues. CDR1 is MNHEY and CDR2 is SMNVEV in the germline V gene (reference sequence). The CDR3 is CASSLRTSGGPDTQYF.

This chain connects TRBV6-5 to TRBJ2-3. This CDR3 region has 15 residues. The germline CDR1 and CDR2 sequences are MNHEY and SVGAGI. The CDR3: CASKSRILSTDAQYF.

The chain recombines TRBV9 with TRBJ1-1. The CDR3 runs to 12 residues. Germline V CDR1 and CDR2: SGDLS, YYNGEE. The CDR3: CASSGRRAEAFF.

J is TRBJ2-7 and V is TRBV27; the TCRdb call, TRBD2, lacks DNA for checking. The germline V gene encodes CDR1 MNHEY and CDR2 SMNVEV (reference sequence). The CDR3 is made up of 14 amino acids. CDR3 in amino acids: CASSVSSGIYEQYF.